This passage covers 2 T cell receptor beta chains from one sample sequenced in a study of shared clonotypes between healthy human individuals. The table came from immunoSEQ multiplex PCR; TCRdb's copy has only in-frame clones and leaves some out. The data show about 2,100,000 clones, with about 93% seen just once and about 1.8% held by the top ten. Naive CD8 populations comprised CD45RO-negative cells positively selected for CCR7, excluding terminally differentiated effector memory CD45RA+ cells. The material sequenced was naive CD8+ T cells from PBMCs. These TCRs come from a man between 18 and 35 years old in good health. Some clones in this sample may be carry-over from other donors' samples.

CDR3 loop: CASSLGLAINNEQFF. In nucleotides, the CDR3 is TGTGCCAGCAGCCTTGGACTAGCGATAAACAATGAGCAGTTCTTC. The rearrangement uses TRBV7-2 and TRBJ2-1; 9 nucleotides align to TRBD2. The CDR3 sequence is 15 residues long. CDR1 is SGHTA and CDR2 is FQGNSA in the germline V gene. The V gene end was trimmed by 5 bases and the J gene end by 5 bases; junction bases not matched to a gene: 7.

The J gene is TRBJ2-7, the V gene TRBV23-1; D possibly uses TRBD1 or TRBD2 (5 bases each). TRBV23-1 is noted as an ORF with a role that remains uncertain. The CDR3 runs 14 residues. The V end was cut by 2 bases, the J end by 6 bases, with 14 bases between. CDR3 bases: TGCGCCAGCAGTCAAACGGGACCTTACGGCGAGCAGTACTTC. This encodes CASSQTGPYGEQYF.